This T cell receptor (beta chain) derives from a study of blood T cell repertoires in COVID-19. With 1 base clipped from V and 10 bases from J, the junction kept 2 bases outside the gene matches. CDR1 MDHEN and CDR2 SYDVKM come from the germline V gene. CDR3 length equals 12 residues. Original data processing: Amplifying reference gene primers gave estimates of nucleated cell counts. This table comes from immunoSEQ multiplex PCR, and its TCRdb copy is limited to in-frame clones, with some not included. V and J calls and clone size are those listed in that table; D and trimming were worked out from the DNA. The sample contains 200,000 or so clones, roughly four fifths of which appear only once.

The receptor comes from a human donor with acute or convalescent COVID-19. The donor label of this sample is uncertain. Sequences were obtained from peripheral blood. The chain employs TRBV28 and TRBJ1-1; 8 bases are a match to TRBD1. CDR3 region: CASSLSGGSAFF. CDR3 DNA sequence: TGTGCCAGCAGTTTATCAGGGGGCTCAGCTTTCTTT.